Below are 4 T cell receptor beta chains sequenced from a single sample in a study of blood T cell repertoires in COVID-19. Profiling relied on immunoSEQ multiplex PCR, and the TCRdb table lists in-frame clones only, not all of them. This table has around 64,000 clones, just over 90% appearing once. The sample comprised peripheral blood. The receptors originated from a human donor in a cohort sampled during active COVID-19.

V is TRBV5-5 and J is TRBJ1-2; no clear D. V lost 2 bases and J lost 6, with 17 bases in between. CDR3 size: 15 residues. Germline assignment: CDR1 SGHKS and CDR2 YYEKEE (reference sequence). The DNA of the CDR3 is TGTGCCAGCAGCTTTGGCGGGCGAGCTTTCGATGGCTACACCTTC. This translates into CASSFGGRAFDGYTF.

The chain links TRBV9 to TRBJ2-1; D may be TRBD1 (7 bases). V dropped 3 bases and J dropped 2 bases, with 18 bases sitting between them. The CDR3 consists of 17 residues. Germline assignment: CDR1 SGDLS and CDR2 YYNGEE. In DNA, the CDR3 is TGTGCCAGCAGCGGCGGGGCCGGTGGGACAGCCTACAATGAGCAGTTCTTC. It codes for CASSGGAGGTAYNEQFF.

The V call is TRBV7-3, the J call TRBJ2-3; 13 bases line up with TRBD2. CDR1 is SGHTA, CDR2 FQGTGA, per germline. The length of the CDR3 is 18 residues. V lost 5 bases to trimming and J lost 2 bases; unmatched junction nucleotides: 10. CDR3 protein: CASSLKRGTSGVTDTQYF. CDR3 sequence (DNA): TGTGCCAGCAGCCTTAAGAGGGGGACTAGCGGGGTCACAGATACGCAGTATTTT.

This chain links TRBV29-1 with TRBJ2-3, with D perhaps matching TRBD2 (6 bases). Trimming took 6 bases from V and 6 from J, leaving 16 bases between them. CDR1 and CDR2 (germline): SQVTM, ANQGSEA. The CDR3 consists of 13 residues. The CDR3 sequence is CSVVWDSRDTQYF. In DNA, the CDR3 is TGCAGCGTGGTATGGGACTCAAGGGATACGCAGTATTTT.